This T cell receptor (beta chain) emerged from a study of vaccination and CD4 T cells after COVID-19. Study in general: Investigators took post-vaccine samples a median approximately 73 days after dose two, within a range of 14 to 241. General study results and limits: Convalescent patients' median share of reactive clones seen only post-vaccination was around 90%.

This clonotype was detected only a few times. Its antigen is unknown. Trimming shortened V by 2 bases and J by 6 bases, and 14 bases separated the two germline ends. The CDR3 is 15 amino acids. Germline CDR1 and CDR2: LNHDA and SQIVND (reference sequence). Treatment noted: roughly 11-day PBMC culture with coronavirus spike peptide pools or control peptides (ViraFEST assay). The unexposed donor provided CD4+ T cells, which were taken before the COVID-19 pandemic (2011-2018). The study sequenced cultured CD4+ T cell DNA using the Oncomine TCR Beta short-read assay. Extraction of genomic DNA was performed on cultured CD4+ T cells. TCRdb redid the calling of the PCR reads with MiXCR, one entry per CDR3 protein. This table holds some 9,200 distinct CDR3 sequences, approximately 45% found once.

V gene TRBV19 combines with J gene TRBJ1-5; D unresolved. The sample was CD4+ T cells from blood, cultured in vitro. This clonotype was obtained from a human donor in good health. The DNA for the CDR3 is TGTGCCAGTAGTATATCCGGGCTCCCGGGTCAGCCCCAGCATTTT. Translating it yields CASSISGLPGQPQHF.